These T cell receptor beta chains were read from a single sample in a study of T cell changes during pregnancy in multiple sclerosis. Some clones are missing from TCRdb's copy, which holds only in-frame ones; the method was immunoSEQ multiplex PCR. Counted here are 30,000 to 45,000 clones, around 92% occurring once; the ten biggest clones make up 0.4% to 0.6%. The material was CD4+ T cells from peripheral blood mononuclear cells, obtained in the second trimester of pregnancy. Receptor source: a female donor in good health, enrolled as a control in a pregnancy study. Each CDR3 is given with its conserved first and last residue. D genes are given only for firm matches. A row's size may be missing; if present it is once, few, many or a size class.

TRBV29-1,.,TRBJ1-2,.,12,CSVVGGQGGYTF,TGCAGCGTTGTCGGGGGGCAGGGTGGCTACACCTTC
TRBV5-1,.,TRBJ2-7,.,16,CASSTTGPSSSYEQYF,TGCGCCAGCAGCACCACTGGTCCCTCAAGCTCCTACGAGCAGTACTTC
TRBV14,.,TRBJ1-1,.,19,CASSQDPSTRQVSSTEAFF,TGTGCCAGCAGCCAAGATCCTTCGACACGACAGGTCTCTAGCACTGAAGCTTTCTTT
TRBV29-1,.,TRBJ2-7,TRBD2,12,CSVEGEGYEQYF,TGCAGCGTTGAAGGGGAGGGCTACGAGCAGTACTTC
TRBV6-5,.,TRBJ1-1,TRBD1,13,CASTGTGNTEAFF,TGTGCCAGCACCGGGACAGGGAACACTGAAGCTTTCTTT
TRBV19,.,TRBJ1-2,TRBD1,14,CASISGQNSDGYTF,TGTGCCAGTATCTCGGGACAGAACTCTGATGGCTACACCTTC
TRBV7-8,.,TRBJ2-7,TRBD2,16,CASSLARTSGAYEQYF,TGTGCCAGCAGCTTAGCTCGGACTAGCGGAGCCTATGAGCAGTACTTC
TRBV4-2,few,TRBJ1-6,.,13,CASRSDGNSPLHF,TGTGCCAGCAGAAGCGACGGAAATTCACCCCTCCACTTT
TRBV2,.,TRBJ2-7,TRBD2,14,CASRGLAGSYEQYF,TGTGCCAGCAGGGGACTAGCGGGCTCCTACGAGCAGTACTTC
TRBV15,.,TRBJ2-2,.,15,CATSRHDRNAGELFF,TGTGCCACCAGCAGACATGACAGAAATGCCGGGGAGCTGTTTTTT
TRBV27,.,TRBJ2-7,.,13,CASTQTGIYEQYF,TGTGCCAGCACCCAAACAGGGATCTACGAGCAGTACTTC
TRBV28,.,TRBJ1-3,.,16,CASSLQLSLSGNTIYF,TGTGCCAGCAGTTTACAGTTGTCGCTCTCTGGAAACACCATATATTTT
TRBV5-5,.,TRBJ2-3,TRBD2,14,CASSLTSGRDTQYF,TGTGCCAGCAGCTTAACTAGCGGGAGAGATACGCAGTATTTT
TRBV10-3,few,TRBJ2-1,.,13,CAISEREHNEQFF,TGTGCCATCAGTGAGAGAGAACACAATGAGCAGTTCTTC
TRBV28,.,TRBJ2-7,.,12,CATSVGASEQYF,TGTGCCACCTCGGTGGGGGCAAGCGAGCAGTACTTC
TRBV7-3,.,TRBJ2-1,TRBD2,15,CASSPYQGGVSEQFF,TGTGCCAGCAGCCCCTACCAGGGAGGGGTTAGTGAGCAGTTCTTC
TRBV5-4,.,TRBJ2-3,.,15,CASSSRLRATDTQYF,TGTGCCAGCAGCTCCCGCCTCAGGGCGACAGATACGCAGTATTTT
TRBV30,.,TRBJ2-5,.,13,CAWSEQLQETQYF,TGTGCCTGGAGTGAACAGCTCCAAGAGACCCAGTACTTC
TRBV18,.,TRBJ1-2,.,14,CASSPYAGNYGYTF,TGTGCCAGCTCACCATATGCAGGGAACTATGGCTACACCTTC
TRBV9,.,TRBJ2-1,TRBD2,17,CASSGDWGGTFYNEQFF,TGTGCCAGCAGCGGAGACTGGGGGGGGACTTTCTACAATGAGCAGTTCTTC
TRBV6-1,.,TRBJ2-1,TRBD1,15,CASGSRDRSYNEQFF,TGTGCCAGCGGAAGCCGGGACAGGAGTTACAATGAGCAGTTCTTC
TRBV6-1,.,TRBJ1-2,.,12,CASSENRQGYTF,TGTGCCAGCAGTGAAAACAGGCAGGGCTACACCTTC
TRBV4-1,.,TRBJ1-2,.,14,CASSQEVRVGGYTF,TGCGCCAGCAGCCAAGAGGTCAGGGTGGGAGGCTACACCTTC
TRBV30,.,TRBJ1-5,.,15,CAWSFGGRSNWPQHF,TGTGCCTGGAGCTTCGGGGGGCGGTCGAATTGGCCCCAGCATTTT
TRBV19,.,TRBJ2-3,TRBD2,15,CASSILAGGTDTQYF,TGTGCCAGTAGTATTCTAGCGGGGGGCACAGATACGCAGTATTTT
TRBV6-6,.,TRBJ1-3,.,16,CASTGRTGDSGNTIYF,TGTGCCAGCACTGGACGCACAGGAGATTCTGGAAACACCATATATTTT
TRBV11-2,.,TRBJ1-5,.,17,CASSPAVDSYSNQPQHF,TGTGCCAGCAGCCCCGCCGTAGACAGCTATAGCAATCAGCCCCAGCATTTT
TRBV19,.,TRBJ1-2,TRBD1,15,CASSMGQGALDGYTF,TGTGCCAGTAGTATGGGACAGGGAGCGTTGGATGGCTACACCTTC
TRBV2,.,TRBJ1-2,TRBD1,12,CATAEGAGGYTF,TGTGCCACTGCTGAGGGGGCTGGGGGCTACACCTTC
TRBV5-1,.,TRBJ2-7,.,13,CASSLQAPYEQYF,TGCGCCAGCAGCTTGCAGGCTCCCTACGAGCAGTACTTC
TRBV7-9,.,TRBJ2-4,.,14,CASSLGRAKNIQYF,TGTGCCAGCAGCTTAGGCAGAGCCAAAAACATTCAGTACTTC
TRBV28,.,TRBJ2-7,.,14,CASSSGTDSYEQYF,TGTGCCAGCAGTTCGGGGACTGACTCCTACGAGCAGTACTTC
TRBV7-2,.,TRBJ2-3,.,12,CASSPGFDTQYF,TGTGCCAGCAGCCCCGGGTTTGATACGCAGTATTTT
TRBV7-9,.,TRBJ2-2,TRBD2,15,CASSLSGVGTGELFF,TGTGCCAGCAGCTTAAGCGGGGTTGGCACCGGGGAGCTGTTTTTT
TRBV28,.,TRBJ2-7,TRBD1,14,CASSRGTHSYEQYF,TGTGCCAGCAGCAGGGGGACACACTCCTACGAGCAGTACTTC
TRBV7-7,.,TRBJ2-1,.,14,CASSHQQGDNEQFF,TGTGCTAGCAGCCACCAACAGGGAGACAATGAGCAGTTCTTC
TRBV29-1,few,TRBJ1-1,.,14,CSVIRRGLNTEAFF,TGCAGCGTTATTCGACGAGGCTTGAACACTGAAGCTTTCTTT
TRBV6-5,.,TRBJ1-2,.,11,CASRGEVGYTF,TGTGCCAGCAGAGGGGAGGTGGGCTACACCTTC
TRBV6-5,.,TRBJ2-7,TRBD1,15,CASSTGTGRGYEQYF,TGTGCCAGCAGTACTGGGACAGGGAGGGGTTACGAGCAGTACTTC
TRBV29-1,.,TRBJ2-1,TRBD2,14,CSVDGLAGWWEQFF,TGCAGCGTTGATGGACTAGCGGGATGGTGGGAGCAGTTCTTC
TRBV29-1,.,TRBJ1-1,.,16,CSAGLLLGGANTEAFF,TGCAGCGCCGGTCTTCTTTTGGGGGGGGCGAACACTGAAGCTTTCTTT
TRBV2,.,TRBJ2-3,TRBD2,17,CASSAMGVSGGRDTQYF,TGTGCCAGCAGTGCCATGGGGGTTAGCGGGGGGAGAGATACGCAGTATTTT
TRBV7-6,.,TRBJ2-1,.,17,CASSLVAGVSLYNEQFF,TGTGCCAGCAGCTTAGTTGCCGGGGTCAGCCTCTACAATGAGCAGTTCTTC
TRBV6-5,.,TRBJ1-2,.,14,CASSRGQPLRGYTF,TGTGCCAGCAGTCGAGGACAGCCCCTCCGTGGCTACACCTTC
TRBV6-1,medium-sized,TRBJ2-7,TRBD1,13,CASTKTGNYEQYF,TGTGCCAGCACTAAGACAGGGAACTACGAGCAGTACTTC
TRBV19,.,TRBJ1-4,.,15,CASSRGGLTNEKLFF,TGTGCCAGTAGTCGCGGGGGACTGACTAATGAAAAACTGTTTTTT